This TCR beta chain was sequenced for a study of cytomegalovirus exposure and HLA in healthy donors. General study findings and limits: Rare TCR sequences dominated, though some public TCRs recurred in many donors. When a later analysis compared HLA-associated TCR beta chains with equally common others, the HLA-associated chains turned out to be more clonally expanded and to have lower generation probabilities.

Those who donated were healthy bone marrow donors. Trimming left V 11 bases short and J 4 bases short, with 13 bases between. The CDR3 runs to 12 residues. The V gene's germline CDR1 is SGHVS and CDR2 FQNEAQ. The PCR had 60 Vbeta and 13 Jbeta primers. Here immunoSEQ multiplex PCR was the method, and the copy in TCRdb shows in-frame clones only, minus some. This specimen shows some 96,000 clones; the ten leading clones hold about 3.4%. A word on this clone: The target antigen is unknown.

The clonotype was recovered from a woman aged 25 to 45 in good health and CMV-seronegative. The chain combines TRBV7-8 with TRBJ2-3, with a tentative D call TRBD1 (5 bases). Source material: PBMCs. The CDR3 is CAPGIRADTQYF. The CDR3 DNA follows: TGTGCCCCAGGGATCCGGGCAGATACGCAGTATTTT.